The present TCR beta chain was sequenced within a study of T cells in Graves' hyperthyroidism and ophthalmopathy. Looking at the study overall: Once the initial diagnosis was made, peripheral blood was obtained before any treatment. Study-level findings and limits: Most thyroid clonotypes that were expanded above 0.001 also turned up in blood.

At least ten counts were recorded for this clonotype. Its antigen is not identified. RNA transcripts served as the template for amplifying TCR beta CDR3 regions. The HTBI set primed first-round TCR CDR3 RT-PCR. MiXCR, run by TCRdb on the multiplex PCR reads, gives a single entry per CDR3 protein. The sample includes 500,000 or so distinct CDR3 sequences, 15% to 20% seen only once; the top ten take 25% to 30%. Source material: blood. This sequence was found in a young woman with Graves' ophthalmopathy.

The CDR3 loop is CASSLVGNNEQFF. The CDR3 DNA is TGTGCCAGCAGCTTAGTGGGCAACAATGAGCAGTTCTTC. The V and J genes are TRBV11-2 and TRBJ2-1; D ambiguous. The CDR3 runs to 13 residues. In germline, CDR1 is SGHAT, CDR2 FQNNGV. With 1 base removed from V and 5 bases from J, the gap between germline ends came to 6 bases.